The clone carrying this T cell receptor (beta chain) was counted many times. Using its own MiXCR run on the 5' RACE reads, TCRdb lists one record per CDR3 protein. The profile covers 15,000 or so distinct CDR3 sequences, with 7.3% appearing a single time and roughly 1.6% taken by the ten largest. This sample was taken from a study of T cells after yellow fever vaccination. Germline CDR1 reads SGDLS; CDR2 reads YYNGEE. V was cut by 3 bases and J by 0 bases, with 9 bases left in between. This CDR3 contains 14 residues. Overall study results and limits: Clones from primary vaccination mostly reappeared after the booster (less than 98% CD4, around 90% CD8).

The specimen was PBMCs, either bulk or a sorted T-cell subset (CD4+, CD8+, memory, or dextramer-sorted; not recorded which), collected on the day of the yellow fever booster vaccination. The V gene is TRBV9, the J gene TRBJ2-5; weak D call: TRBD1 (5 bases). This clonotype was sampled from a man younger than 30 who received the YFV17D yellow fever vaccine. The CDR3 region is CASSGRQYQETQYF. Here the CDR3 DNA reads TGTGCCAGCAGCGGAAGACAGTACCAAGAGACCCAGTACTTC.